The next 20 T cell receptor beta chains were all read from a single sample in a study of technical replicates of blood from several donors. Generated by immunoSEQ multiplex PCR, the TCRdb table keeps only in-frame clones and is missing some. In the table there are about 83,000 clones, about 90% of which are singletons. Specimen: T cells isolated from PBMCs. Receptor source: a human donor in good health.

The V gene is TRBV28, the J gene TRBJ1-2, with D perhaps matching TRBD1 (5 bases). The CDR3 loop spans 14 amino acids. The ends were cut back, 7 bases at V and 8 bases at J, with 20 bases in the middle. Germline loops: CDR1 MDHEN, CDR2 SYDVKM. The CDR3 DNA reads TGTGCCAGCACCACCTTCGTAGGGGCGCGGGGCTACACCTTC. This translates into CASTTFVGARGYTF.

The V and J genes are TRBV28 and TRBJ2-1; 7 bases are a match to TRBD2. Trimming removed 2 bases from V and 7 bases from J; junction bases left unmatched: 5. The CDR3 length is 14 residues. Germline CDR1 reads MDHEN; CDR2 reads SYDVKM. CDR3 nucleotides: TGTGCCAGCAGTTTAGGCGGGAGAGGTAATGAGCAGTTCTTC. Its translation is CASSLGGRGNEQFF.

This clone was recorded only once. The DNA for the CDR3 is TGTGCCAGCAGTTACTCGTACGGTGATTTTGTTGTAGCTTTCTTT. As protein: CASSYSYGDFVVAFF. V and J are TRBV6-5 and TRBJ1-1; the D is unclear. Germline V gene sequence: CDR1 MNHEY, CDR2 SVGAGI. Deletions cut 0 bases from V and 10 bases from J, with 18 bases between. There are 15 residues in the CDR3.

The genes are TRBV28 and TRBJ1-5; no reliable D call. Germline V gene sequence: CDR1 MDHEN, CDR2 SYDVKM. Trimming removed 2 bases at V and 0 bases at J, with 11 bases between. The CDR3 is 16 residues long. CDR3 sequence reads: CASSLTRAVSNQPQHF. CDR3 nucleotides: TGTGCCAGCAGTTTAACGCGGGCGGTTAGCAATCAGCCCCAGCATTTT. The full variable domain, completed using reference TRBV28 and TRBJ1-5, is DVKVTQSSRYLVKRTGEKVFLECVQDMDHENMFWYRQDPGLGLRLIYFSYDVKMKEKGDIPEGYSVSREKKERFSLILESASTNQTSMYLCASSLTRAVSNQPQHFGDGTRLSIL.

The chain couples TRBV21-1 to TRBJ1-2; the DNA was not used to check the table's D call, TRBD1. TRBV21-1 constitutes a pseudogene. The CDR3 is made up of 13 amino acids. This CDR3 reads CASSKVQGDGYTF. The CDR3 DNA reads TGTGCCAGCAGCAAAGTACAGGGTGATGGCTACACCTTC.

The rearrangement links TRBV2 to TRBJ2-1, with 7 bases matching TRBD1. Germline V gene lookup returns CDR1 SNHLY and CDR2 FYNNEI. This CDR3 has 13 amino acids. The trim removed 5 bases at V and 7 bases at J, leaving 5 bases unmatched. CDR3: CASSQTGFNEQFF. Here the CDR3 DNA reads TGTGCCAGCAGTCAGACAGGGTTTAATGAGCAGTTCTTC.

The CDR3 coding sequence is TGTGCCAGCAGGTTTCTCAATGAGCAGTTCTTC. Translating it yields CASRFLNEQFF. V and J are TRBV7-9 and TRBJ2-1; D remains unclear. This CDR3 has 11 amino acids. The V end lost 6 bases, the J end lost 6 bases, and 6 bases lay between the germline ends. Germline loops: CDR1 SEHNR, CDR2 FQNEAQ (reference sequence). The whole variable domain, filled in from reference TRBV7-9 and TRBJ2-1, reads DTGVSQNPRHKITKRGQNVTFRCDPISEHNRLYWYRQTLGQGPEFLTYFQNEAQLEKSRLLSDRFSAERPKGSFSTLEIQRTEQGDSAMYLCASRFLNEQFFGPGTRLTVL.

The chain employs TRBV6-5 and TRBJ2-1; weak D call: TRBD2 (6 bases). There are 15 residues in the CDR3. Trimming cost V 2 bases and J 5 bases, with 13 bases left between them. The germline gives CDR1 MNHEY, CDR2 SVGAGI. CDR3 coding DNA: TGTGCCAGCAGTTACCAGGGACTGGCAAACAATGAGCAGTTCTTC. This codes for CASSYQGLANNEQFF.

The genes are TRBV5-4 and TRBJ1-2; the match to TRBD1 covers 7 bases. V shed 4 bases, J shed 7 bases, and the junction held 13 bases outside the gene matches. The CDR3 has 15 residues. Germline loops: CDR1 SGHNT, CDR2 YYREEE (reference sequence). CDR3 protein: CASSVSPDRVGGYTF. As DNA, the CDR3 is TGTGCCAGCAGCGTATCCCCTGACAGGGTGGGTGGCTACACCTTC.

J is TRBJ2-3 and V is TRBV27, with D hard to call. V dropped 7 bases and J dropped 2 bases, with 7 bases sitting between them. The V gene's germline CDR1 is MNHEY and CDR2 SMNVEV (reference sequence). The CDR3 spans 12 residues. DNA of the CDR3: TGTGCCAGCACCCCCTCCACAGATACGCAGTATTTT. Protein product: CASTPSTDTQYF.

CDR3 bases: TGTGCCATCAGTGTTACCGGGACTAGCGGGGGGGCCGTCGACGAGCAGTACTTC. Encoded protein: CAISVTGTSGGAVDEQYF. This chain links TRBV10-3 with TRBJ2-7; TRBD2 matches at 16 bases. V lost 4 bases, J lost 5 bases, and 11 bases stayed unmatched. This CDR3 spans 18 amino acids. CDR1 is ENHRY and CDR2 is SYGVKD in the germline V gene.

The rearrangement uses TRBV4-1 and TRBJ1-1; the match to TRBD1 covers 9 bases. J lost 3 bases, V lost 5 bases, and 7 bases had no gene match. The CDR3 sequence is 15 residues long. CDR1 is MGHRA, CDR2 YSYEKL, per germline. Here the CDR3 DNA reads TGCGCCAGCAGCAGATACAGGGGGCCGGACACTGAAGCTTTCTTT. Protein: CASSRYRGPDTEAFF.

V is TRBV28 and J is TRBJ2-7, with 10 bases identical to TRBD1. After removal of 3 bases from V and 4 bases from J, the junction contained 12 bases not matched to a gene. The CDR3 covers 17 residues. Per the germline V gene, CDR1 is MDHEN and CDR2 is SYDVKM. The chain's CDR3 is CASSLSTSTGGIYEQYF. The CDR3 DNA follows: TGTGCCAGCAGTTTGTCAACTTCGACAGGGGGCATATACGAGCAGTACTTC.

V is TRBV18 and J is TRBJ1-5; unclear D gene. The V and J ends lost 3 bases and 4 bases respectively, with 7 bases between them. The CDR3 spans 13 residues. Germline assignment: CDR1 KGHSH and CDR2 LQKENI. CDR3: CASSPTNNQPQHF. In DNA form, the CDR3 reads TGTGCCAGCTCACCGACTAATAATCAGCCCCAGCATTTT. Full variable domain (rest looked up from reference TRBV18 and TRBJ1-5): NAGVMQNPRHLVRRRGQEARLRCSPMKGHSHVYWYRQLPEEGLKFMVYLQKENIIDESGMPKERFSAEFPKEGPSILRIQQVVRGDSAAYFCASSPTNNQPQHFGDGTRLSIL.

The V and J genes are TRBV30 and TRBJ1-1, with D perhaps matching TRBD1 (6 bases). CDR3 length equals 14 residues. CDR1 GTSNPN and CDR2 SVGIG come from the germline V gene (reference sequence). V lost 5 bases, J lost 4 bases, and 17 bases lay in between. The CDR3 loop is CAWERQAGSTEAFF. The CDR3 DNA reads TGTGCCTGGGAACGACAGGCAGGGTCCACTGAAGCTTTCTTT.

The gene calls are TRBV6-5 and TRBJ1-2; tentative D call: TRBD1 (5 bases). The CDR3 has 13 amino acids. V lost 2 bases and J lost 7, with 11 bases in between. CDR1 and CDR2 (germline): MNHEY, SVGAGI. CDR3 nucleotides: TGTGCCAGCAGTTACGGGCGGGGCGCTGGCTACACCTTC. It specifies CASSYGRGAGYTF.

V is TRBV4-1 and J is TRBJ2-5; 8 nucleotides agree with TRBD2. This CDR3 spans 15 amino acids. Losses at the gene ends were 4 bases for V and 1 base for J; bases not matched to a gene: 5. Germline lookup yields CDR1 MGHRA and CDR2 YSYEKL. CDR3 sequence (DNA): TGCGCCAGCAGCCGATTAGCGGGGCTCCAAGAGACCCAGTACTTC. Translation: CASSRLAGLQETQYF.

J is TRBJ2-2 and V is TRBV9; weak D call: TRBD1 (6 bases). The CDR3 loop spans 15 amino acids. The germline V and J ends were trimmed by 0 bases and 4 bases, with 10 bases remaining between them. The germline CDR1 and CDR2 sequences are SGDLS and YYNGEE. The CDR3 DNA reads TGTGCCAGCAGCGTAGATACAGGGACCACCGGGGAGCTGTTTTTT. Translating it yields CASSVDTGTTGELFF.

Note on this clone: The sample has other DNA sequences that encode this CDR3 too. The chain joins TRBV9 to TRBJ2-7, with 10 bases that match TRBD2. CDR3 size: 14 residues. Germline-derived CDR1 and CDR2 are SGDLS and YYNGEE. J lost 4 bases, V lost 4 bases, and 5 bases had no gene match. Written as DNA, the CDR3 is TGTGCCAGCAGCCCGCCGACTAGCGGGTACGAGCAGTACTTC. It encodes CASSPPTSGYEQYF.

The rearrangement links TRBV18 to TRBJ2-7; D remains unclear. The CDR3 spans 16 residues. Between the trimmed V and J ends, which lost 6 bases and 3 bases, there was a span of 21 bases. In germline, CDR1 is KGHSH, CDR2 LQKENI. The CDR3 here is CASSVPEATWNYEQYF. The DNA of the CDR3 is TGTGCCAGCTCCGTTCCCGAGGCGACCTGGAACTACGAGCAGTACTTC.